Shown below are 10 T cell receptor beta chains from a single sample sequenced in a study of radiation and T cells in renal cell carcinoma. Regarding treatment: treatment-naive control, cytoreductive nephrectomy. Sequenced by immunoSEQ multiplex PCR; TCRdb stores in-frame clones only, minus some. The table shows 20,000 to 25,000 clones, with more than 45% occurring only once. This specimen was tumor tissue, taken from a patient whose treatment was nephrectomy without radiotherapy. Source of these receptors: a man in his forties or fifties with renal cell carcinoma.

This chain joins TRBV14 and TRBJ1-4, with a weak D call TRBD1 (6 bases). CDR1 and CDR2 (germline): SGHDN, FVKESK. This CDR3 comprises 15 residues. Trimming pared 1 base from V and 11 bases from J, leaving 17 bases between. This chain's CDR3 is CASSQGLQGWRKLFF. CDR3 nucleotide sequence: TGTGCCAGCAGCCAAGGCCTACAGGGATGGCGGAAACTGTTTTTT.

As concerns this clone: The same CDR3 can be traced to other DNA sequences in this sample. This chain uses TRBV6-6 with TRBJ1-3, with D uncertain. V was cut by 6 bases and J by 4 bases, with 7 bases left in between. Germline V gene data show CDR1 as MNHNY and CDR2 as SVGAGI (reference sequence). The CDR3 has 12 amino acids. As DNA, the CDR3 is TGTGCCAGCAGGTCCCAGGGAAACACCATATATTTT. Protein: CASRSQGNTIYF.

CDR3: CASSLDQGWYEQFF. CDR3 in DNA: TGCGCCAGCAGCTTGGACCAGGGTTGGTATGAGCAGTTCTTC. The chain is built from TRBV5-1 and TRBJ2-1; possible D gene TRBD1, 5 bases. Trimming left V 0 bases short and J 8 bases short, with 12 bases between. The CDR3 has 14 residues. Per germline, CDR1 SGHRS and CDR2 YFSETQ.

The chain has TRBV19 and TRBJ1-1, with D possibly TRBD1 on 6 matching bases. The CDR3 covers 18 residues. The ends were cut back, 4 bases at V and 6 bases at J, with 27 bases in the middle. Germline CDR1 LNHDA, CDR2 SQIVND (reference sequence). The CDR3 DNA follows: TGTGCCAGTAGTACCCGAGAGGCGATTCAGGGGAGGGGGTCTGAAGCTTTCTTT. This codes for CASSTREAIQGRGSEAFF.

The genes are TRBV29-1 and TRBJ2-3; TRBD1 aligns across 7 bases. Germline V lookup: CDR1 SQVTM, CDR2 ANQGSEA. V dropped 5 bases and J dropped 0; count of bases not matched to a gene: 8. The CDR3 runs 15 residues. The DNA for the CDR3 is TGCAGCGTTCATAGACAGGGCATTAGCACAGATACGCAGTATTTT. Its protein product is CSVHRQGISTDTQYF.

The sample holds a few counts of this clone. This chain joins TRBV7-2 and TRBJ2-1; 8 positions agree with TRBD2. There are 16 residues in the CDR3. Germline V CDR1 and CDR2: SGHTA, FQGNSA. With 7 bases clipped from V and 7 bases from J, the junction kept 15 bases outside the gene matches. CDR3 DNA sequence: TGTGCCAGCATCGCCCCCGGGACTAGTGAAGTAAATGAGCAGTTCTTC. It is translated as CASIAPGTSEVNEQFF.

The chain's CDR3 is CASSFIRMTGGYGVEAFF. The CDR3 region has the DNA TGTGCCAGCAGCTTTATCCGGATGACAGGGGGCTACGGGGTCGAGGCTTTCTTT. The J gene is TRBJ1-1, the V gene TRBV27, with TRBD1 identical over 10 bases. V shed 6 bases, J shed 11 bases, and the junction held 24 bases outside the gene matches. CDR1 and CDR2 from the germline V gene are MNHEY and SMNVEV (reference sequence). The CDR3 loop spans 18 amino acids.

This chain joins TRBV7-2 and TRBJ1-3; no firm D call. V was pared by 2 bases and J by 4 bases, with 12 bases between. The CDR3 contains 15 residues. The germline V gene has CDR1 SGHTA and CDR2 FQGNSA. CDR3 residues: CASSLFRSGGNTIYF. The CDR3 nucleotides read TGTGCCAGCAGCTTATTTCGGTCTGGGGGAAACACCATATATTTT. Full variable domain (rest looked up from reference TRBV7-2 and TRBJ1-3): GAGVSQSPSNKVTEKGKDVELRCDPISGHTALYWYRQSLGQGLEFLIYFQGNSAPDKSGLPSDRFSAERTGGSVSTLTIQRTQQEDSAVYLCASSLFRSGGNTIYFGEGSWLTVV.

V and J are TRBV6-5 and TRBJ1-2; possible D gene TRBD1, 5 bases. In germline, CDR1 is MNHEY, CDR2 SVGAGI. The CDR3 sequence is 15 residues long. Trimming removed 6 bases at V and 0 bases at J, with 14 bases between. The CDR3 reads CASSPPGGANYGYTF. The CDR3 coding sequence is TGTGCCAGCAGCCCCCCAGGAGGGGCTAACTATGGCTACACCTTC.

CDR3 in amino acids: CASSLGGQGDIQYF. CDR3 nucleotide sequence: TGTGCCAGCAGCTTAGGAGGACAGGGGGACATTCAGTACTTC. The rearrangement joins TRBV7-2 to TRBJ2-4, with 10 bases lining up with TRBD1. The V segment lost 1 base and the J segment 8 bases; nucleotides outside the gene matches: 2. The germline gives CDR1 SGHTA, CDR2 FQGNSA. The CDR3 length is 14 residues.